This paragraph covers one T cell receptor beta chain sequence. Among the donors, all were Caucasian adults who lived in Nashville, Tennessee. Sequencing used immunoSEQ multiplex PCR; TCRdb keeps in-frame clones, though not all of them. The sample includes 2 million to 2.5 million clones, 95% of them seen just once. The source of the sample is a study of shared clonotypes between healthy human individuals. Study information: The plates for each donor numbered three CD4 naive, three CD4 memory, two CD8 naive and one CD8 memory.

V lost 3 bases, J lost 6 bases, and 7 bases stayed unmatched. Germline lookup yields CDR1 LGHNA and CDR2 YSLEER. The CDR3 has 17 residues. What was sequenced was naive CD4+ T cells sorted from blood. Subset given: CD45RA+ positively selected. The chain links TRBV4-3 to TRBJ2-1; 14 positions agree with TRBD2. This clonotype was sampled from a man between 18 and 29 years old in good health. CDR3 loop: CASSQIRGLAGVNEQFF. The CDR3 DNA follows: TGCGCCAGCAGCCAGATACGGGGACTAGCGGGAGTCAATGAGCAGTTCTTC.